These T cell receptor beta chains were read from a single sample in a study of CD8+ T cells in alopecia areata. Sequencing used immunoSEQ multiplex PCR; TCRdb keeps in-frame clones, though not all of them. Among about 170,000 clones, approximately 59% were seen once, and the ten largest hold under 20%. The material sequenced was CD4+ T cells sorted from blood, taken around week 55, from a patient treated with tofacitinib. Source of these receptors: a human donor with alopecia areata. Both conserved end residues are part of each CDR3. Each record gives: J gene, V gene, clone size, D gene, CDR3 protein, CDR3 DNA. The D gene is left open where the match is weak. Clone size is shown for a subset of rows, as once, few, many or a class of expanded clone.

>TRBJ2-7|TRBV4-1|-|-
CASSQEGGSSYEQYF
TGCGCCAGCAGCCAAGAAGGAGGGAGCTCCTACGAGCAGTACTTC
>TRBJ1-1|TRBV6-5|few|-
CASSPDNREAFF
TGTGCCAGCAGCCCCGATAATCGGGAAGCTTTCTTT
>TRBJ1-5|TRBV9|few|-
CASSVDAYSNQPQHF
TGTGCCAGCAGCGTAGACGCGTATAGCAATCAGCCCCAGCATTTT
>TRBJ1-1|TRBV30|-|-
CAWMFPGTEAFF
TGTGCCTGGATGTTTCCAGGCACTGAAGCTTTCTTT
>TRBJ2-3|TRBV30|-|-
CAWSLGSPDTQYF
TGTGCCTGGAGTTTGGGGAGCCCAGATACGCAGTATTTT
>TRBJ2-7|TRBV2|-|TRBD1
CASTWDRGSYERYF
TGTGCCAGCACTTGGGACAGGGGCTCATACGAGCGGTACTTC
>TRBJ2-3|TRBV2|-|-
CASSGAPGRYTDTQYF
TGTGCCAGCAGTGGGGCGCCGGGGCGGTACACAGATACGCAGTATTTT
>TRBJ2-3|TRBV2|-|TRBD1
CASTLDRGTQYF
TGTGCCAGCACCTTGGACAGGGGGACGCAGTATTTT
>TRBJ2-1|TRBV25-1|-|-
CASNEGYSYNEQFF
TGTGCCAGCAACGAGGGTTACTCCTACAATGAGCAGTTCTTC
>TRBJ1-2|TRBV4-2|-|-
CASSQDVQYTYGYTF
TGTGCCAGCAGCCAAGATGTTCAGTATACCTATGGCTACACCTTC
>TRBJ1-2|TRBV6-7|-|TRBD1
CASRYRTGRFYGYTF
TGTGCCAGCAGATACCGGACAGGGCGATTCTATGGCTACACCTTC
>TRBJ1-1|TRBV2|-|-
CASSEYGTTEAFF
TGTGCCAGCAGTGAATATGGGACCACTGAAGCTTTCTTT
>TRBJ2-6|TRBV29-1|-|-
CSVPEASGANVLTF
TGCAGCGTTCCTGAAGCGTCTGGGGCCAACGTCCTGACTTTC
>TRBJ2-1|TRBV7-9|once|-
CASSSNDEQFF
TGTGCCAGCAGCTCGAATGATGAGCAGTTCTTC
>TRBJ1-1|TRBV30|few|TRBD1
CAWSPDRGLRTEAFF
TGTGCCTGGAGTCCGGACAGGGGGCTTCGGACTGAAGCTTTCTTT
>TRBJ1-2|TRBV6-5|few|TRBD1
CASSKQGTRGYTF
TGTGCCAGCAGCAAACAGGGGACAAGAGGCTACACCTTC
>TRBJ2-7|TRBV7-9|-|-
CASSLSGGTYEQYF
TGTGCCAGCAGCTTGAGCGGAGGGACCTACGAGCAGTACTTC
>TRBJ2-2|TRBV5-1|-|-
CASSLTGTGELFF
TGCGCCAGCAGCTTGACTGGAACCGGGGAGCTGTTTTTT
>TRBJ2-3|TRBV11-2|-|-
CASSLLGAGAGSTDTQYF
TGTGCCAGCAGCTTATTAGGCGCAGGGGCGGGTAGCACAGATACGCAGTATTTT
>TRBJ2-7|TRBV15|-|-
CATSTTWPDPYEQYF
TGTGCCACCAGCACGACATGGCCGGATCCTTACGAGCAGTACTTC
>TRBJ2-5|TRBV6-5|once|TRBD2
CASSNSGGGYETQYF
TGTGCCAGCAGTAATAGCGGGGGGGGATATGAGACCCAGTACTTC
>TRBJ2-3|TRBV4-2|-|-
CASSQGQPQTDTQYF
TGTGCCAGCAGCCAAGGACAGCCGCAGACAGATACGCAGTATTTT
>TRBJ1-2|TRBV30|-|TRBD1
CAWSVLRSLTRGWSGTGTGYTF
TGTGCCTGGAGTGTTCTCAGGTCGCTTACTAGGGGATGGTCCGGGACAGGGACCGGCTACACCTTC
>TRBJ2-2|TRBV5-1|-|-
CASRYTGELFF
TGCGCCAGCAGATACACCGGGGAGCTGTTTTTT
>TRBJ1-2|TRBV5-1|few|TRBD1
CASSDLRTGDGYTF
TGCGCCAGCAGCGATCTCAGGACAGGGGATGGCTACACCTTC
>TRBJ1-4|TRBV29-1|once|TRBD1
CSVEEGQGGLNEKLFF
TGCAGCGTTGAAGAGGGACAGGGGGGTCTTAATGAAAAACTGTTTTTT
>TRBJ1-6|TRBV27|-|-
CASSFGHNNSPLHF
TGTGCCAGCAGTTTTGGACATAATAATTCACCCCTCCACTTT
>TRBJ1-3|TRBV29-1|few|-
CSVRIAGSGNTIYF
TGCAGCGTTCGTATAGCAGGGTCTGGAAACACCATATATTTT
>TRBJ1-1|TRBV6-5|few|-
CASSYSGRVAEAFF
TGTGCCAGCAGTTACTCGGGGAGAGTAGCTGAAGCTTTCTTT
>TRBJ1-2|TRBV7-9|few|-
CASSFGQSPGRYTF
TGTGCCAGCAGCTTCGGTCAGTCCCCAGGTCGCTACACCTTC
>TRBJ1-2|TRBV25-1|-|-
CASSELTPADYGYTF
TGTGCCAGCAGTGAATTGACCCCTGCAGACTATGGCTACACCTTC
>TRBJ2-4|TRBV30|-|-
CAWRGASDIQYF
TGTGCCTGGCGGGGGGCTAGTGACATTCAGTACTTC
>TRBJ2-7|TRBV4-1|-|-
CASSQAGTYIYEQYF
TGCGCCAGCAGCCAGGCCGGGACTTACATCTACGAGCAGTACTTC
>TRBJ1-5|TRBV29-1|few|-
CSVWDTDQPQHF
TGCAGCGTTTGGGACACCGATCAGCCCCAGCATTTT
>TRBJ2-3|TRBV5-4|few|TRBD1
CASSLPGTGSTDTQYF
TGTGCCAGCAGCTTGCCCGGGACAGGGAGCACAGATACGCAGTATTTT
>TRBJ1-1|TRBV18|-|-
CASSPFGRTEAFF
TGTGCCAGCTCACCATTCGGGAGGACTGAAGCTTTCTTT
>TRBJ2-4|TRBV19|-|-
CASSIGPDPLQYF
TGTGCCAGTAGTATTGGTCCTGATCCCCTTCAGTACTTC